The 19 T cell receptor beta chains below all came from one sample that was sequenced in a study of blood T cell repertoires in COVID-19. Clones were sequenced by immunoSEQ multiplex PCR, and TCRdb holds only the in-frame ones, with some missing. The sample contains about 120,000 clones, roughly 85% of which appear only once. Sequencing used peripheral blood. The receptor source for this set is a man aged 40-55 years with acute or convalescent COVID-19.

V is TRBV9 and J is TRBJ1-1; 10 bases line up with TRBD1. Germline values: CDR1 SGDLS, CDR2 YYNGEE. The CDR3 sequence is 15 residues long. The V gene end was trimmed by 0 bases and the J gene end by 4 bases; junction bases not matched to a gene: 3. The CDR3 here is CASSVGQGARTEAFF. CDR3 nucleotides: TGTGCCAGCAGCGTAGGACAGGGGGCGCGCACTGAAGCTTTCTTT.

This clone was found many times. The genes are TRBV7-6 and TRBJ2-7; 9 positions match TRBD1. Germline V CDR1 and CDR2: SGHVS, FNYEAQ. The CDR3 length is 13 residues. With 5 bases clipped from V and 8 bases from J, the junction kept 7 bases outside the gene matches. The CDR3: CASSPRDRVQQYF. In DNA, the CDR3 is TGTGCCAGCAGCCCCCGGGACAGGGTACAGCAGTACTTC.

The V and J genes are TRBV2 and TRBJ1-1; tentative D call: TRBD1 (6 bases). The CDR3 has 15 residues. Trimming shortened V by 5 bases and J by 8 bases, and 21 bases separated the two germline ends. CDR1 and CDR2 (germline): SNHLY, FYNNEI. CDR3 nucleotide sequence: TGTGCCAGCAGTAACCATATCTTAGGGGGGGCAGAAGCTTTCTTT. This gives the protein CASSNHILGGAEAFF.

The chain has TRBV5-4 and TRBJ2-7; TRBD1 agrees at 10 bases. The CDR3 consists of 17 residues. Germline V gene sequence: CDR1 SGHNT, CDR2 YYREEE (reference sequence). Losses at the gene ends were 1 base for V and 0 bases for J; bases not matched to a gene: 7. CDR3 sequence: CASSLIPGQGLSYEQYF. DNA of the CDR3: TGTGCCAGCAGCTTGATACCGGGACAGGGGCTCTCCTACGAGCAGTACTTC.

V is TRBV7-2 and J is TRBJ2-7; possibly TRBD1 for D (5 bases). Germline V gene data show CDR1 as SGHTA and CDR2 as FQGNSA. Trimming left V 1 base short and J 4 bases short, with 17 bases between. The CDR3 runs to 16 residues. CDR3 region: CASSLVISGQGYEQYF. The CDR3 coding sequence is TGTGCCAGCAGCTTAGTTATATCAGGACAAGGGTACGAGCAGTACTTC.

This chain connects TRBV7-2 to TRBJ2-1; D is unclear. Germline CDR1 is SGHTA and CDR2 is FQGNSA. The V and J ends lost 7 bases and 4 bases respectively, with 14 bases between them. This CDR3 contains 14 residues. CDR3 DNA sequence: TGTGCCAGCACCCCATTGTTGAGATACAATGAGCAGTTCTTC. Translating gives CASTPLLRYNEQFF.

The CDR3 DNA sequence: TGTGCCAGCAGTGAAGGGGCAGGAAACACCATATATTTT. Its protein product is CASSEGAGNTIYF. The chain carries TRBV2 and TRBJ1-3; D is ambiguous. CDR1 is SNHLY, CDR2 FYNNEI, per germline. V lost 1 base, J lost 4 bases, and 5 bases lay in between. The CDR3 runs to 13 residues.

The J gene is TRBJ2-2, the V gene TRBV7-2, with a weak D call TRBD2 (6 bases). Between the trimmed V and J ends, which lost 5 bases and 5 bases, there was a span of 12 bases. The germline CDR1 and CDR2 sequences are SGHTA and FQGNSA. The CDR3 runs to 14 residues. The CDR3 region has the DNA TGTGCCAGCAGCGCTCAGGCGGGGACCGGGGAGCTGTTTTTT. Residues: CASSAQAGTGELFF.

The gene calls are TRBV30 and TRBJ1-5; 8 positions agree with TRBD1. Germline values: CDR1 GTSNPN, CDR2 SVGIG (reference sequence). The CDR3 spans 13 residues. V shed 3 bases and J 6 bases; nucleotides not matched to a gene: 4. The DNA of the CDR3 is TGTGCCTGGAGCGGGACAGGCGGTCAGCCCCAGCATTTT. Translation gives CAWSGTGGQPQHF.

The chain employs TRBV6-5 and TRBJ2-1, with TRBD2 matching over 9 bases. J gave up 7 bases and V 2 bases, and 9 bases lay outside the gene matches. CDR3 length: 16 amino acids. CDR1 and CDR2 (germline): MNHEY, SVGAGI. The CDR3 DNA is TGTGCCAGCAGTTACCTGTCGGCGGGAGGGTTGAATGAGCAGTTCTTC. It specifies CASSYLSAGGLNEQFF.

This CDR3 reads CASSQHYEQYF. The CDR3 DNA reads TGTGCCAGCAGCCAACACTACGAGCAGTACTTC. V is TRBV14 and J is TRBJ2-7; no reliable D call. The CDR3 totals 11 residues. Germline V gene sequence: CDR1 SGHDN, CDR2 FVKESK. The V end was cut by 2 bases, the J end by 3 bases, with 2 bases between.

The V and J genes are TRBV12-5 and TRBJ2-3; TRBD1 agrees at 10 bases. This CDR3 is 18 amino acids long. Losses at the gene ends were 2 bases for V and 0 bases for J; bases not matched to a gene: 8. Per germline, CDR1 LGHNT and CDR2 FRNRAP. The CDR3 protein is CASGLTGQGVPSTDTQYF. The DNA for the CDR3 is TGTGCTAGTGGTTTGACCGGACAGGGGGTTCCAAGCACAGATACGCAGTATTTT.

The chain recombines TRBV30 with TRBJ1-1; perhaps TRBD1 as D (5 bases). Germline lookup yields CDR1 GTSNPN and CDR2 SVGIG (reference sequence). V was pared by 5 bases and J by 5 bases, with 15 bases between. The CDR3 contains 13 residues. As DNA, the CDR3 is TGTGCCTGGGAGGGACTCGGGGGTACTGAAGCTTTCTTT. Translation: CAWEGLGGTEAFF.

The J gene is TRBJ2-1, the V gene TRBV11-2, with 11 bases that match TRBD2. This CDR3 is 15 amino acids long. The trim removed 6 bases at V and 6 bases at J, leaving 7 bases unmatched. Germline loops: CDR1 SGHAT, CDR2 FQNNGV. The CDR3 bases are TGTGCCAGCAGTCTAGCGGGAGGTCAGGGCAATGAGCAGTTCTTC. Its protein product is CASSLAGGQGNEQFF.

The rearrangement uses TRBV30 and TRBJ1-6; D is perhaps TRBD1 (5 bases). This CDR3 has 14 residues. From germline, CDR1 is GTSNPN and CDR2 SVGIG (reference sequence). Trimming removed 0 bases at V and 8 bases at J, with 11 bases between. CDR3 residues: CAWSVTGGDSPLHF. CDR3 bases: TGTGCCTGGAGTGTAACCGGGGGGGATTCACCCCTCCACTTT.

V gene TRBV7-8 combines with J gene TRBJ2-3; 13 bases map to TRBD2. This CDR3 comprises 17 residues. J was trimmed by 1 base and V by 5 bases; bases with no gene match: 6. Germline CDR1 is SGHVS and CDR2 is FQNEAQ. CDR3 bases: TGTGCCAGCAGCGCGCGGACTAGCGGGGGAGGCACAGATACGCAGTATTTT. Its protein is CASSARTSGGGTDTQYF.

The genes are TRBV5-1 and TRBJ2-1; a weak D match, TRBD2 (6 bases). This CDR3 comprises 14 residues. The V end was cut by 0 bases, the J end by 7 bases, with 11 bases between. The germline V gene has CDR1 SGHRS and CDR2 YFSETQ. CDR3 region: CASSLEAGKNEQFF. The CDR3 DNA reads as TGCGCCAGCAGCTTGGAGGCGGGAAAGAATGAGCAGTTCTTC.

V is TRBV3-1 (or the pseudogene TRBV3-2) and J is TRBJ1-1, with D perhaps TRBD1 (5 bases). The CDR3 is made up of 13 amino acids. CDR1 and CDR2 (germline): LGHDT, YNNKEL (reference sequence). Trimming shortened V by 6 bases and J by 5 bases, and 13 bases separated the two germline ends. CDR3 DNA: TGTGCCAGCAGAGGGACGGGGGGGACTGAAGCTTTCTTT. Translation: CASRGTGGTEAFF.

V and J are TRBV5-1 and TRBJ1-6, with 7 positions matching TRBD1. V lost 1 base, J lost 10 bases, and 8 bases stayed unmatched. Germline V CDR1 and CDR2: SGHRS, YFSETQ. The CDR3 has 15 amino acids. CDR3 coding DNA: TGCGCCAGCAGCTTGCGACAGGGCGAAGGCTCACCCCTCCACTTT. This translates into CASSLRQGEGSPLHF.